The clone carrying this T cell receptor beta chain occurred once. No antigen is known for it. CD45RA-negative memory and CD45RA+ naive subsets were split from the CD4+ cells. Profiling relied on immunoSEQ multiplex PCR, and the TCRdb table lists in-frame clones only, not all of them. The sample consists of about 2.3 million clones, approximately 95% of them appearing once. Germline loops: CDR1 MGHRA, CDR2 YSYEKL. With 4 bases clipped from V and 2 bases from J, the junction kept 7 bases outside the gene matches. The CDR3 is made up of 17 amino acids. This specimen belongs to a study of shared clonotypes between healthy human individuals. Study in general: A donor's plate count was three for CD4 naive and three for CD4 memory; CD8 naive had two and CD8 memory one.

Overall study results and limits: For sorted subsets, rarefaction showed incomplete sequencing despite large depth.

This clonotype was sampled from a man younger than 35 in good health. Some clones in this sample may be carry-over from other donors' samples. The sequencing sample was made of naive CD4+ T cells from PBMCs. Subset here: CD45RA+ positively selected. The V call is TRBV4-1, the J call TRBJ2-2; 10 bases map to TRBD2. The DNA of the CDR3 is TGCGCCAGCAGCCGAAGAGGGACTAGCGAAAACACCGGGGAGCTGTTTTTT. Translated, it gives CASSRRGTSENTGELFF.